This T cell receptor beta chain was captured in a study of shared clonotypes between healthy human individuals. Overall study findings and caveats: A generally larger estimated richness was seen in naive subsets than in memory subsets. Blood alone was sampled, and tissue repertoires likely differ.

Assay used: immunoSEQ multiplex PCR; TCRdb lists only in-frame clones, some missing. Of hundreds of thousands of clones listed, approximately 79% are singletons. With 2 bases removed from V and 3 bases from J, the gap between germline ends came to 9 bases. Per the germline V gene, CDR1 is SGHDT and CDR2 is YYEEEE. The CDR3 is 13 amino acids. Comment on this clone: Its matching antigen is unknown.

The V and J genes are TRBV5-6 and TRBJ2-7; maybe TRBD1 (5 bases). Sequencing was done on a sample of memory CD4+ T cells sorted from blood. Subset meaning: CD45RA-negative fraction. This TCR derives from a man aged 25 to 40 in good health. The CDR3 DNA is TGTGCCAGCAGCTTTCAGGGTAACTACGAGCAGTACTTC. Its translation is CASSFQGNYEQYF.